These 14 T cell receptor beta chains came from one sample sequenced in a study of blood T cell repertoires in COVID-19. Repertoires were generated with immunoSEQ multiplex PCR, while TCRdb's copy carries only in-frame clones and drops some. In the table there are about 280,000 clones, 90% of which are singletons. The sample taken for sequencing was PBMCs or T cells enriched from blood (not recorded which). The receptors stem from a young woman with acute COVID-19.

This rearrangement joins TRBV6-1 to TRBJ1-4; maybe TRBD1 (6 bases). The ends were cut back, 3 bases at V and 4 bases at J, with 12 bases in the middle. Germline-derived CDR1 and CDR2 are MNHNS and SASEGT. The CDR3 sequence is 15 residues long. The CDR3 loop reads CASSDWGLGNEKLFF. In DNA form, the CDR3 reads TGTGCCAGCAGTGATTGGGGGCTGGGTAATGAAAAACTGTTTTTT.

The V call is TRBV7-2, the J call TRBJ1-1; no firm D call. V lost 1 base to trimming and J lost 1 base, with 7 bases between them. The germline CDR1 and CDR2 sequences are SGHTA and FQGNSA. This CDR3 has 14 amino acids. CDR3 protein: CASSLGAGNTEAFF. In nucleotides, the CDR3 is TGTGCCAGCAGCTTAGGGGCAGGGAACACTGAAGCTTTCTTT.

The chain couples TRBV11-2 to TRBJ2-2; D is possibly TRBD2 (5 bases). The CDR3 has 12 residues. The germline gives CDR1 SGHAT, CDR2 FQNNGV. V was cut by 8 bases and J by 3 bases, with 7 bases left in between. This CDR3 reads CASGGDTGELFF. The DNA of the CDR3 is TGTGCCAGCGGAGGAGACACCGGGGAGCTGTTTTTT.

The chain couples TRBV4-2 to TRBJ2-1; TRBD2 matches at 14 bases. There are 19 residues in the CDR3. J was trimmed by 3 bases and V by 8 bases; bases with no gene match: 15. CDR1 and CDR2 from the germline V gene are LGHNA and YNFKEQ. CDR3 bases: TGTGCCAGCGAAACATCCGGGACTAGCGGGAGTATCGGCTACAATGAGCAGTTCTTC. Residues: CASETSGTSGSIGYNEQFF.

The V and J genes are TRBV27 and TRBJ1-4; D gene ambiguous. Trimming took off 3 bases at V and 4 bases at J, with 9 bases between the two ends. Germline CDR1 is MNHEY and CDR2 is SMNVEV (reference sequence). The CDR3 spans 14 residues. The CDR3: CASSFGAFNEKLFF. CDR3 DNA: TGTGCCAGCAGTTTTGGAGCTTTTAATGAAAAACTGTTTTTT.

V is TRBV24-1 and J is TRBJ1-5; 8 nucleotides agree with TRBD1. The ends lost 2 bases at V and 0 bases at J; junction bases unmatched: 8. CDR1 is KGHDR, CDR2 SFDVKD, per germline. The CDR3 is 18 residues long. The CDR3 region has the DNA TGTGCCACCAGTGATTCCGGACAGGGATTACATAGCAATCAGCCCCAGCATTTT. It yields the protein CATSDSGQGLHSNQPQHF.

For this clone: The junction departs from the called germline gene at one end, perhaps through a read error. The rearrangement uses TRBV6-5 and TRBJ2-3, with TRBD1 identical over 7 bases. CDR3 length: 15 amino acids. The germline CDR1 and CDR2 sequences are MNHEY and SVGAGI. The DNA for the CDR3 is TGTGCCAGCAGGACACAGGGGTTTAGCACGGATACGCAGTATTTT. Amino acids: CASRTQGFSTDTQYF.

V and J are TRBV30 and TRBJ2-1; 12 nucleotides align to TRBD2. This CDR3 is 17 amino acids long. The junction had 11 bases not matched to a gene; V was cut back by 3 bases and J by 5 bases. Germline lookup yields CDR1 GTSNPN and CDR2 SVGIG (reference sequence). CDR3 sequence (DNA): TGTGCCTGGAGCAACCCCGGACTAGCGGGACTTCACAATGAGCAGTTCTTC. Translating it yields CAWSNPGLAGLHNEQFF.

This chain joins TRBV28 and TRBJ1-6; TRBD1 matches at 10 bases. Germline CDR1 and CDR2: MDHEN and SYDVKM. The CDR3 covers 15 residues. After removal of 6 bases from V and 10 bases from J, the junction contained 9 bases not matched to a gene. The CDR3 protein is CASSSEGQGISPLHF. The CDR3 DNA is TGTGCCAGCAGCTCCGAGGGACAGGGGATCTCACCCCTCCACTTT.

The chain couples TRBV4-2 to TRBJ1-6; TRBD1 might be the D (6 bases). From germline, CDR1 is LGHNA and CDR2 YNFKEQ. The CDR3 totals 15 residues. Trimming removed 3 bases at V and 10 bases at J, with 16 bases between. The CDR3, as DNA: TGTGCCAGCAGCCAGCGGGGGGCGGTTGGGTCACCCCTCCACTTT. This gives the protein CASSQRGAVGSPLHF.

The V call is TRBV6-5, the J call TRBJ1-2; D call uncertain. The CDR3 is 13 residues long. The V gene's germline CDR1 is MNHEY and CDR2 SVGAGI. With 4 bases removed from V and 5 bases from J, the gap between germline ends came to 11 bases. As DNA, the CDR3 is TGTGCCAGCAGTTCTTTCGATCGGTATGGCTACACCTTC. Protein: CASSSFDRYGYTF.

The V and J genes are TRBV3-1 (or the pseudogene TRBV3-2) and TRBJ2-7, with 10 nucleotides matching TRBD2. Germline V gene data show CDR1 as LGHDT and CDR2 as YNNKEL (reference sequence). This CDR3 has 14 amino acids. V trimming: 7 bases; J trimming: 5 bases; junction bases outside the gene matches: 8. The chain's CDR3 is CASKTSGTSDEQYF. CDR3 bases: TGTGCCAGCAAGACCAGTGGGACTAGCGACGAGCAGTACTTC.

The CDR3 loop is CSASRQAYSYEQYF. The CDR3, as DNA: TGCAGTGCTAGTCGACAGGCGTACTCCTACGAGCAGTACTTC. The V and J genes are TRBV20-1 and TRBJ2-7, with a weak D call TRBD1 (6 bases). The CDR3 runs to 14 residues. Germline V CDR1 and CDR2: DFQATT, SNEGSKA (reference sequence). Trimming pared 3 bases from V and 0 bases from J, leaving 12 bases between.

Comment on this clone: The same CDR3 arises from other DNA sequences in this sample as well. The chain links TRBV19 to TRBJ1-5; no clear D. Germline V gives CDR1 LNHDA, CDR2 SQIVND (reference sequence). The V gene lost 1 base and the J gene lost 0 bases, with 4 bases spanning the gap. The CDR3 runs 14 residues. CDR3 protein: CASSIVYSNQPQHF. The CDR3 DNA reads TGTGCCAGTAGTATAGTCTATAGCAATCAGCCCCAGCATTTT.